Described below is a single TCR beta chain sequence and its context. V lost 5 bases, J lost 0 bases, and 14 bases lay in between. CDR1 and CDR2 from the germline V gene are SEHNR and FQNEAQ (reference sequence). This CDR3 has 15 amino acids. TCRdb passed the 5' RACE reads through MiXCR, listing each CDR3 protein once. The data contain roughly 1,500,000 distinct CDR3 sequences, about 32% of them singletons. These data belong to a study of identical twins. The TCR comes from a newborn girl in good health. The sample consisted of cord blood. The chain is built from TRBV7-9 and TRBJ2-7; possibly TRBD2 for D (5 bases). In DNA form, the CDR3 reads TGTGCCAGCAGCCCCACTACTAGAGTCTCCTACGAGCAGTACTTC. Amino acid sequence: CASSPTTRVSYEQYF.